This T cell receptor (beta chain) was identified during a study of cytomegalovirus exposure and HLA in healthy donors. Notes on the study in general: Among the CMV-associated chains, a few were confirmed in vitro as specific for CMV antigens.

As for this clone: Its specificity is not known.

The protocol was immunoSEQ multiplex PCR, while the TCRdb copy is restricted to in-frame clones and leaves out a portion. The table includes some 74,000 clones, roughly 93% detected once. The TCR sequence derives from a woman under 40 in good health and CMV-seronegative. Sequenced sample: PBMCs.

The CDR3: CASRKGQNYGYTF. Written as DNA, the CDR3 is TGTGCCAGCAGAAAGGGACAGAACTATGGCTACACCTTC. V and J are TRBV28 and TRBJ1-2, with 7 bases aligning to TRBD1. Unmatched junction bases numbered 3, after V lost 6 bases and J lost 2 bases. CDR1 MDHEN and CDR2 SYDVKM come from the germline V gene. This CDR3 has 13 residues.